Shown below are 14 T cell receptor beta chains from a single sample sequenced in a study of blood T cell repertoires in COVID-19. This table comes from immunoSEQ multiplex PCR, and its TCRdb copy is limited to in-frame clones, with some not included. Altogether 400,000 to 550,000 clones are present, 87% being singletons, with the ten largest covering under 2%. Input material: PBMCs or T cells enriched from blood (not recorded which). The receptors stem from a young woman with acute COVID-19.

CDR3 protein: CASSLTGINYGYTF. Written as DNA, the CDR3 is TGTGCCAGCAGCCTGACAGGGATTAACTATGGCTACACCTTC. The chain recombines TRBV28 with TRBJ1-2, with TRBD1 identical over 7 bases. Germline V gives CDR1 MDHEN, CDR2 SYDVKM. This CDR3 is 14 amino acids long. J was trimmed by 1 base and V by 6 bases; bases with no gene match: 5.

The gene calls are TRBV10-1 and TRBJ2-1; D may be TRBD1 (6 bases). This CDR3 region has 12 residues. Germline lookup yields CDR1 WNHNN and CDR2 SYGVQD (reference sequence). V was trimmed by 8 bases and J by 15 bases, leaving 20 bases between them. The CDR3 loop reads CASGGHSGRRFF. The CDR3 DNA is TGCGCCAGCGGGGGACACTCGGGACGGCGGTTCTTC.

In its sample, this clone was seen once. The V call is TRBV27, the J call TRBJ2-7, with 9 bases aligning to TRBD1. The V gene's germline CDR1 is MNHEY and CDR2 SMNVEV (reference sequence). With V trimmed by 6 bases and J by 7 bases, 10 bases remained unmatched. There are 14 residues in the CDR3. For the CDR3, the DNA is TGTGCCAGCAGATTTGGACAGGGGATGGGTGAGCAGTACTTC. It yields the protein CASRFGQGMGEQYF.

This chain connects TRBV9 to TRBJ1-6; 8 nucleotides align to TRBD1. Unmatched junction bases numbered 7, after V lost 3 bases and J lost 8 bases. The CDR3 spans 15 residues. CDR1 is SGDLS, CDR2 YYNGEE, per germline. The CDR3 nucleotides are TGTGCCAGCAGCGCCGGGGGACAGGCAGATTCACCCCTCCACTTT. As protein: CASSAGGQADSPLHF.

The count of this clone is one. The chain employs TRBV2 and TRBJ1-5; TRBD1 might be the D (6 bases). This CDR3 is built from 16 residues. Germline assignment: CDR1 SNHLY and CDR2 FYNNEI. With 4 bases removed from V and 3 bases from J, the gap between germline ends came to 16 bases. CDR3 in DNA: TGTGCCAGCAGTGTACAGGGTAGAAAAAACAATCAGCCCCAGCATTTT. It yields the protein CASSVQGRKNNQPQHF. The whole variable domain, filled in from reference TRBV2 and TRBJ1-5, reads EPEVTQTPSHQVTQMGQEVILRCVPISNHLYFYWYRQILGQKVEFLVSFYNNEISEKSEIFDDQFSVERPDGSNFTLKIRSTKLEDSAMYFCASSVQGRKNNQPQHFGDGTRLSIL.

The V and J genes are TRBV5-1 and TRBJ2-1; 9 nucleotides agree with TRBD1. V lost 4 bases and J lost 4; bases outside the gene matches: 21. The CDR3 spans 20 residues. From germline, CDR1 is SGHRS and CDR2 YFSETQ. The chain's CDR3 is CASSNEGTGQKAFGYNEQFF. DNA for the CDR3: TGCGCCAGCAGCAACGAGGGGACAGGGCAAAAAGCATTCGGATACAATGAGCAGTTCTTC.

The chain carries TRBV4-3 and TRBJ2-3, with TRBD2 matching 14 bases. This CDR3 is built from 16 residues. V dropped 8 bases and J dropped 4; count of bases not matched to a gene: 8. CDR1 is LGHNA, CDR2 YSLEER, per germline. CDR3 nucleotide sequence: TGCGCCAGCTCCGGACTAGCGGGAGGAGGGCCAGATACGCAGTATTTT. This gives the protein CASSGLAGGGPDTQYF.

The chain carries TRBV4-1 and TRBJ1-4, with 8 bases fitting TRBD1. Germline CDR1 reads MGHRA; CDR2 reads YSYEKL. This CDR3 is 15 amino acids long. J lost 6 bases, V lost 1 base, and 4 bases had no gene match. CDR3 in DNA: TGCGCCAGCAGCCAAGGACAGGGGCAGCATGAAAAACTGTTTTTT. Translated, it gives CASSQGQGQHEKLFF.

In this sample, this clone turned up once. This chain links TRBV6-5 with TRBJ2-4; 8 bases line up with TRBD1. This CDR3 has 14 amino acids. Per the germline V gene, CDR1 is MNHEY and CDR2 is SVGAGI. V lost 6 bases, J lost 8 bases, and 9 bases stayed unmatched. As DNA, the CDR3 is TGTGCCAGCAGCCGGACAGGGCGAAGGGACATTCAGTACTTC. It encodes CASSRTGRRDIQYF.

The chain uses TRBV28 and TRBJ1-2; 8 bases match TRBD1. V lost 6 bases, J lost 14 bases, and 17 bases stayed unmatched. CDR3 size: 14 residues. Germline V gives CDR1 MDHEN, CDR2 SYDVKM. For the CDR3, the DNA is TGTGCCAGCAGGGGCACAGGGGGGAGCCCCTATTTAACCTTC. Translation: CASRGTGGSPYLTF.

This rearrangement joins TRBV28 to TRBJ2-1; D remains unclear. CDR1 and CDR2 from the germline V gene are MDHEN and SYDVKM. CDR3 length: 11 residues. Deletions cut 1 base from V and 9 bases from J, with 4 bases between. The CDR3 is CASSLYGEQFF. The CDR3 nucleotides read TGTGCCAGCAGTTTATACGGTGAGCAGTTCTTC.

The chain uses TRBV7-9 and TRBJ2-7; 9 bases align to TRBD1. Germline V gene data show CDR1 as SEHNR and CDR2 as FQNEAQ (reference sequence). The J segment lost 0 bases and the V segment lost 1 base, leaving 7 bases of the junction unmatched. This CDR3 spans 17 amino acids. The chain's CDR3 is CASSLGPGTGTSYEQYF. The CDR3 bases are TGTGCCAGCAGCTTAGGTCCCGGGACAGGGACCTCCTACGAGCAGTACTTC.

The chain couples TRBV3-1 (or the pseudogene TRBV3-2) to TRBJ1-2; weak D call: TRBD1 (5 bases). CDR1 is LGHDT, CDR2 YNNKEL, per germline (reference sequence). This CDR3 has 13 amino acids. V lost 1 base to trimming and J lost 9 bases, with 12 bases between them. In nucleotides, the CDR3 is TGTGCCAGCAGCCAAGCTAATGCAGGGCGCTACACCTTC. Translated, it gives CASSQANAGRYTF.

The rearrangement joins TRBV7-2 to TRBJ2-1; D is unresolved. Germline V gives CDR1 SGHTA, CDR2 FQGNSA. V lost 1 base, J lost 2 bases, and 9 bases lay in between. The length of the CDR3 is 15 residues. The CDR3: CASSLGLRTYNEQFF. CDR3 nucleotides: TGTGCCAGCAGCTTAGGCCTGCGGACCTACAATGAGCAGTTCTTC.